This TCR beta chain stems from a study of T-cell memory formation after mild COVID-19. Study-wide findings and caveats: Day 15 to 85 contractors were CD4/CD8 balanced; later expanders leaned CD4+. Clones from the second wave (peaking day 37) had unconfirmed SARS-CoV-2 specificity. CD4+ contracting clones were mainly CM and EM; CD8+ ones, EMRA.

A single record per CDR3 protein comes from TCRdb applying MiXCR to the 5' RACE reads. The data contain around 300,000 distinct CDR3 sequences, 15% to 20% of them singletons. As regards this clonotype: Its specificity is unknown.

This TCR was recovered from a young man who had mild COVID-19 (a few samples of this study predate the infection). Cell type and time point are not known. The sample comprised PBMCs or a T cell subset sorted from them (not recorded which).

The CDR3 region is CSVSGGNEQYV. The DNA of the CDR3 is TGCAGCGTGTCGGGGGGAAACGAGCAGTACGTC. V usage is TRBV29-1 and J usage is TRBJ2-7; TRBD2 matches at 7 bases. Germline V gene sequence: CDR1 SQVTM, CDR2 ANQGSEA. The CDR3 runs to 11 residues. J gave up 5 bases and V 6 bases, and 4 bases lay outside the gene matches.